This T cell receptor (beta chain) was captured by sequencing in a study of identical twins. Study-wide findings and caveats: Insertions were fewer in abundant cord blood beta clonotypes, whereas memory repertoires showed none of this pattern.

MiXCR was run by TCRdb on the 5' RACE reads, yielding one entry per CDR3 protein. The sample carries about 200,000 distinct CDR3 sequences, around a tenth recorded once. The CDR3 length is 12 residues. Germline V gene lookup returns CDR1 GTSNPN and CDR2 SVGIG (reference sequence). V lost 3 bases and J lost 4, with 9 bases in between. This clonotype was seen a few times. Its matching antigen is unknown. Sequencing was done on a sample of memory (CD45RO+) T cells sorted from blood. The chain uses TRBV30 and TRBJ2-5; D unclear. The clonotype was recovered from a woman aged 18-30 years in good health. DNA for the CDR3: TGTGCCTGGAGGGGCGAAGGAGAGACCCAGTACTTC. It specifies CAWRGEGETQYF.